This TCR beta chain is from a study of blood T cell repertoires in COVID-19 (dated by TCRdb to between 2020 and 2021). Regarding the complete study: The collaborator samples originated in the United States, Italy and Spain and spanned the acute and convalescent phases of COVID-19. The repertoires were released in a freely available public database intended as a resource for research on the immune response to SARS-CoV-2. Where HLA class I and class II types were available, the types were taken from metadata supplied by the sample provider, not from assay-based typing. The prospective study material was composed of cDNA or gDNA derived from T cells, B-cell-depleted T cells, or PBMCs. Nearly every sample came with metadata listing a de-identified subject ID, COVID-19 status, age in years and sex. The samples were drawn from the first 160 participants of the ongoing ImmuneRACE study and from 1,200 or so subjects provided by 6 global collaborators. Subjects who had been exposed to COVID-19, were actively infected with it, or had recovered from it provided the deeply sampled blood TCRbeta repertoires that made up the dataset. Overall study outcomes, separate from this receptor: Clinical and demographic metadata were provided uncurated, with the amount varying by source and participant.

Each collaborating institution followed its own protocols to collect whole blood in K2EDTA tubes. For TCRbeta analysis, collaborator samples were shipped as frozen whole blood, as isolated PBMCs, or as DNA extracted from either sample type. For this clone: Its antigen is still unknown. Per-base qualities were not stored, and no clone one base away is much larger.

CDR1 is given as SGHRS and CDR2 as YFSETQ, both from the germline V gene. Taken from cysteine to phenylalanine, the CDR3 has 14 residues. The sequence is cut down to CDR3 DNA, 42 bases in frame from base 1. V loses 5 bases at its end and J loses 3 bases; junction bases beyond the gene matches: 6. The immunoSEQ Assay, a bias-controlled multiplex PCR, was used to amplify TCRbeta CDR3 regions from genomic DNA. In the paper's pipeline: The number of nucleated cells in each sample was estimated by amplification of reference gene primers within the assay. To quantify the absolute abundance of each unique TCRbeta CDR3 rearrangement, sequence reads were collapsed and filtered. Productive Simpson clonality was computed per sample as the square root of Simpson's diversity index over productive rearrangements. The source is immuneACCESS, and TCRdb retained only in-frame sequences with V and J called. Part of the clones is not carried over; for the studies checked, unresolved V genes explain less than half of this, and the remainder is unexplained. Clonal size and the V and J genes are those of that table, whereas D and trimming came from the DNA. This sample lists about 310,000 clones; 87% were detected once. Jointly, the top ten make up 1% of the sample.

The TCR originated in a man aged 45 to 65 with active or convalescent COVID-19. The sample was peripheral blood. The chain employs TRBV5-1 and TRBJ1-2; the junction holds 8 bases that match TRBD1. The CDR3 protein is CASRLPGQDYGYTF. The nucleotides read TGCGCCAGCAGACTACCGGGACAGGACTATGGCTACACCTTC.